Each of the 24 T cell receptor beta chains below was sequenced from the same sample in a study of blood T cells in healthy people across ages. For the second PCR, which ran for roughly 7 to 11 cycles, a sample-barcoded 5' primer and a J-beta primer mix were used. TCRdb analysed the 5' RACE reads with MiXCR anew, one entry per CDR3 protein. The sample records 800,000 or so distinct CDR3 sequences, approximately 25% being singletons. This sample was also put to use in a study of T cells of mothers and their children.

The sequenced sample was blood. Every receptor here comes from a boy younger than 18 in good health.

The V and J genes are TRBV14 and TRBJ2-7; tentative D call: TRBD1 (5 bases). The CDR3 is 20 amino acids. Germline V gives CDR1 SGHDN, CDR2 FVKESK. V was trimmed by 3 bases and J by 2 bases, leaving 29 bases between them. The CDR3 loop reads CASSQKRVTEYFFRAYEQYF. CDR3 sequence (DNA): TGTGCCAGCAGCCAGAAAAGGGTGACAGAGTACTTTTTTCGTGCCTACGAGCAGTACTTC.

The chain recombines TRBV7-3 with TRBJ2-1; 9 bases fit TRBD2. The DNA end is more similar to TRBJ2-5, so the J call may be wrong. This CDR3 has 16 residues. Per the germline V gene, CDR1 is SGHTA and CDR2 is FQGTGA. Here the CDR3 reads CASSPYGGGATETQYF. In DNA, the CDR3 is TGTGCCAGCAGCCCTTATGGCGGGGGGGCCACGGAGACCCAGTACTTC.

This clonotype was found a few times. The chain is built from TRBV4-1 and TRBJ2-1, with D possibly being TRBD1 (7 bases). Trimming cost V 1 base and J 4 bases, with 14 bases left between them. The V gene's germline CDR1 is MGHRA and CDR2 YSYEKL. This CDR3 is built from 16 residues. The chain's CDR3 is CASSQVGGQRYNEQFF. The CDR3, as DNA: TGCGCCAGCAGCCAAGTGGGGGGACAGAGATACAATGAGCAGTTCTTC.

This clonotype was picked up one time. The chain joins TRBV20-1 to TRBJ2-5; the D gene is possibly TRBD1 (6 bases). This CDR3 is 13 amino acids long. Looked up from germline, CDR1 is DFQATT and CDR2 is SNEGSKA (reference sequence). V lost 5 bases and J lost 4, with 14 bases in between. DNA of the CDR3: TGCAGTGCTCCTTCCCAGGGGCGAGAGACCCAGTACTTC. Translating it yields CSAPSQGRETQYF.

This clonotype was seen a handful of times. The chain links TRBV4-3 to TRBJ2-5; D ambiguous. The J call may not be correct, given that the DNA end is closer to TRBJ2-7. The germline V gene encodes CDR1 LGHNA and CDR2 YSLEER. The CDR3 runs to 13 residues. The DNA for the CDR3 is TGCGCCAGCAGCCCTACCGACGGCTACGAGCAGTACTTC. Encoded protein: CASSPTDGYEQYF.

Note on this clonotype: At one of its ends the junction is not consistent with the germline gene, which may arise from a read error. The V and J genes are TRBV6-1 and TRBJ2-1; no firm D call. The CDR3 is 15 residues long. Germline V gene lookup returns CDR1 MNHNS and CDR2 SASEGT. The CDR3 bases are TGTGCCAGCGGTGAAGGACGGCGCTCCTACAATGAGCAGTTCTTC. This codes for CASGEGRRSYNEQFF.

This clonotype was seen a few times. Its ends do not fully match the called genes, so a read error is possible. V is TRBV20-1 and J is TRBJ2-3; 7 bases match TRBD2. From germline, CDR1 is DFQATT and CDR2 SNEGSKA (reference sequence). The CDR3 consists of 18 residues. DNA for the CDR3: TGCAGTGCTAGAGATCGGGGTAGCGGGTTGCTGGGCGCAGATACGCAGTGTTTT. Amino acid sequence: CSARDRGSGLLGADTQCF.

This sequence joins TRBV7-2 and TRBJ2-4; 16 bases align to TRBD2. The CDR3 contains 17 residues. Germline V gene lookup returns CDR1 SGHTA and CDR2 FQGNSA. V gave up 1 base and J gave up 7 bases; unmatched junction bases: 4. The CDR3 nucleotides are TGTGCCAGCAGCTTAGTAGGGACTAGCGGGGGGGCCAACATTCAGTACTTC. Protein sequence: CASSLVGTSGGANIQYF.

This clonotype was seen only a few times. The chain employs TRBV9 and TRBJ1-1; D unclear. This CDR3 contains 17 residues. The V and J ends lost 0 bases and 1 base respectively, with 16 bases between them. Germline V CDR1 and CDR2: SGDLS, YYNGEE. Here the CDR3 reads CASSVGEIGTSNTEAFF. CDR3 nucleotides: TGTGCCAGCAGCGTAGGGGAGATAGGCACCTCGAACACTGAAGCTTTCTTT. Combining the CDR3 with reference TRBV9 and TRBJ1-1 gives the whole variable domain DSGVTQTPKHLITATGQRVTLRCSPRSGDLSVYWYQQSLDQGLQFLIQYYNGEERAKGNILERFSAQQFPDLHSELNLSSLELGDSALYFCASSVGEIGTSNTEAFFGQGTRLTVV.

This clonotype was seen more than once but under ten times. Relative to the germline gene, one junction end is altered; a read error may explain this. This rearrangement joins TRBV7-2 to TRBJ2-1, with unresolved D. Germline assignment: CDR1 SGHTA and CDR2 FQGNSA. The CDR3 consists of 16 residues. This chain's CDR3 is CASNLVDQSSYNEQFF. DNA for the CDR3: TGTGCCAGCAACTTAGTCGATCAAAGCTCCTACAATGAGCAGTTCTTC.

This clonotype was detected only a few times. The chain has TRBV4-3 and TRBJ2-5; D possibly corresponds to TRBD2 (6 bases). The CDR3 length is 15 residues. Looked up from germline, CDR1 is LGHNA and CDR2 is YSLEER. V shed 0 bases and J shed 5 bases, with 13 bases lying between them. CDR3 sequence reads: CASSQEGRPLETQYF. DNA for the CDR3: TGCGCCAGCAGCCAAGAGGGGAGGCCCTTGGAGACCCAGTACTTC.

The rearrangement links TRBV20-1 to TRBJ2-5; 13 nucleotides line up with TRBD2. Germline V CDR1 and CDR2: DFQATT, SNEGSKA (reference sequence). CDR3 length equals 16 residues. Losses at the gene ends were 5 bases for V and 0 bases for J; bases not matched to a gene: 6. This chain's CDR3 is CSAGTSGAQYQETQYF. As DNA, the CDR3 is TGCAGTGCTGGGACTAGCGGGGCCCAGTACCAAGAGACCCAGTACTTC.

The CDR3 protein is CASSSVSGTEETQYF. As DNA, the CDR3 is TGTGCCAGCAGTTCAGTGAGCGGGACAGAAGAGACCCAGTACTTC. This chain uses TRBV27 with TRBJ2-5; either TRBD1 or TRBD2 may fit D (7 bases each). The CDR3 length is 15 residues. Trimming stripped 4 bases from V and 3 bases from J, with 15 bases between. The germline V gene has CDR1 MNHEY and CDR2 SMNVEV (reference sequence).

As for this clonotype: Being one base from a much bigger clone, this may be a read error. As DNA, the CDR3 is TGTGCCAGCAGTGAATTGCAGGGGGGCACAGATACGCAGTATTTT. Protein product: CASSELQGGTDTQYF. The chain links TRBV25-1 to TRBJ2-3; 7 bases map to TRBD1. Germline-derived CDR1 and CDR2 are MGHDK and SYGVNS. J was trimmed by 1 base and V by 1 base; bases with no gene match: 2. The length of the CDR3 is 15 residues.

The rearrangement uses TRBV2 and TRBJ1-2; 7 nucleotides agree with TRBD1. Germline values: CDR1 SNHLY, CDR2 FYNNEI. The CDR3 length is 15 residues. V dropped 3 bases and J dropped 4; count of bases not matched to a gene: 8. The CDR3 DNA reads TGTGCCAGCAGTGACCTCGGGACAGTCACCTATGGCTACACCTTC. Its translation is CASSDLGTVTYGYTF.

This clonotype was picked up a small number of times. This chain joins TRBV12-3 or TRBV12-4 and TRBJ1-4, with D perhaps TRBD1 (6 bases). This CDR3 spans 15 amino acids. V lost 6 bases, J lost 8 bases, and 19 bases lay in between. CDR3 region: CASRDRGAWDEKLFF. The CDR3 DNA follows: TGTGCCAGCAGGGATAGGGGGGCGTGGGACGAAAAACTGTTTTTT.

This clonotype was seen more than once but under ten times. The CDR3 region has the DNA TGTGCCAGCAGCTTACAGGGCGTGGTGCAAGAGACCCAGTACTTC. Its translation is CASSLQGVVQETQYF. The V and J genes are TRBV9 and TRBJ2-5, with a possible D match to TRBD1 (6 bases). V lost 4 bases to trimming and J lost 2 bases, with 15 bases between them. Germline CDR1 SGDLS, CDR2 YYNGEE. CDR3 length: 15 amino acids. Variable domain in full (rest from reference TRBV9 and TRBJ2-5): DSGVTQTPKHLITATGQRVTLRCSPRSGDLSVYWYQQSLDQGLQFLIQYYNGEERAKGNILERFSAQQFPDLHSELNLSSLELGDSALYFCASSLQGVVQETQYFGPGTRLLVL.

The chain recombines TRBV10-3 with TRBJ2-5; TRBD2 agrees at 14 bases. Gene TRBJ2-1 matches the end of the DNA better, so the J call may be wrong. The V gene's germline CDR1 is ENHRY and CDR2 SYGVKD. This CDR3 region has 17 residues. This CDR3 is CASGGGLAGASTREQFF. The CDR3 DNA reads TGTGCCAGCGGAGGGGGACTAGCGGGAGCGAGTACCCGCGAGCAGTTCTTC.

In its sample, this clonotype was seen a few times. The chain is built from TRBV29-1 and TRBJ2-2; 10 bases fit TRBD2. The CDR3 sequence is 16 residues long. The V gene's germline CDR1 is SQVTM and CDR2 ANQGSEA. Trimming cost V 4 bases and J 0 bases; bases outside gene matches: 5. The CDR3 sequence is CSVVLAGVTNTGELFF. CDR3 sequence (DNA): TGCAGCGTTGTGCTAGCGGGAGTTACGAACACCGGGGAGCTGTTTTTT.

V usage is TRBV6-6 and J usage is TRBJ2-6; D not resolved. The length of the CDR3 is 14 residues. The V end lost 7 bases, the J end lost 1 base, and 8 bases lay between the germline ends. The V gene's germline CDR1 is MNHNY and CDR2 SVGAGI (reference sequence). The CDR3 DNA follows: TGTGCCAGCACCGCAGGTTCTGGGGCCAACGTCCTGACTTTC. It specifies CASTAGSGANVLTF.

CDR3 in amino acids: CASSVVGENTEAFF. CDR3 nucleotide sequence: TGTGCCAGCAGCGTAGTAGGGGAGAACACTGAAGCTTTCTTT. The genes are TRBV9 and TRBJ1-1, with D possibly being TRBD1 (5 bases). CDR1 and CDR2 from the germline V gene are SGDLS and YYNGEE. The CDR3 contains 14 residues. The germline V and J ends were trimmed by 0 bases and 1 base, with 7 bases remaining between them.

This rearrangement joins TRBV2 to TRBJ2-5; perhaps TRBD2 as D (5 bases). CDR3 length: 14 residues. Per the germline V gene, CDR1 is SNHLY and CDR2 is FYNNEI. Trimming left V 2 bases short and J 2 bases short, with 9 bases between. CDR3 sequence reads: CASSEYSAQETQYF. In DNA form, the CDR3 reads TGTGCCAGCAGTGAATATAGCGCGCAAGAGACCCAGTACTTC.

The chain couples TRBV7-2 to TRBJ2-3, with 15 bases lining up with TRBD2. In germline, CDR1 is SGHTA, CDR2 FQGNSA. CDR3 length: 18 amino acids. Losses at the gene ends were 8 bases for V and 1 base for J; bases not matched to a gene: 10. The CDR3 bases are TGTGCCAGCTCCGGACTAGCGGGAGGGCTGATGCGCACAGATACGCAGTATTTT. Encoded protein: CASSGLAGGLMRTDTQYF.

The table lists this clonotype with a few counts. This rearrangement joins TRBV6-2 or TRBV6-3 to TRBJ1-5; tentative D call: TRBD1 (6 bases). CDR3 length equals 14 residues. Germline CDR1 and CDR2: MNHEY and SVGEGT. The germline V and J ends were trimmed by 6 bases and 7 bases, with 16 bases remaining between them. The CDR3 DNA is TGTGCCAGCAGCAACGGACAGACGGAGCAGCCCCAGCATTTT. Its protein product is CASSNGQTEQPQHF.